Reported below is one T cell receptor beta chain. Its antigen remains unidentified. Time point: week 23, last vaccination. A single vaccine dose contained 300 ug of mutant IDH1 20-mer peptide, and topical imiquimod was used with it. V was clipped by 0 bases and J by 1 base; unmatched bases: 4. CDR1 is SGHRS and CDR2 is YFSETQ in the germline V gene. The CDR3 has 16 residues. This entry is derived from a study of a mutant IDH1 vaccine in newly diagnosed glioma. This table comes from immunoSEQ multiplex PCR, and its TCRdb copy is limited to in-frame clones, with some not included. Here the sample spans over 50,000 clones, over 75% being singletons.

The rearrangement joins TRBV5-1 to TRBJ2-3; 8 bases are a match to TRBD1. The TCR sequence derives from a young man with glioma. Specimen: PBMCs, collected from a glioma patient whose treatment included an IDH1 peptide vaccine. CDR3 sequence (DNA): TGCGCCAGCAGCTTGGGGTCGACAGGGGGCACAGATACGCAGTATTTT. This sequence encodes CASSLGSTGGTDTQYF.